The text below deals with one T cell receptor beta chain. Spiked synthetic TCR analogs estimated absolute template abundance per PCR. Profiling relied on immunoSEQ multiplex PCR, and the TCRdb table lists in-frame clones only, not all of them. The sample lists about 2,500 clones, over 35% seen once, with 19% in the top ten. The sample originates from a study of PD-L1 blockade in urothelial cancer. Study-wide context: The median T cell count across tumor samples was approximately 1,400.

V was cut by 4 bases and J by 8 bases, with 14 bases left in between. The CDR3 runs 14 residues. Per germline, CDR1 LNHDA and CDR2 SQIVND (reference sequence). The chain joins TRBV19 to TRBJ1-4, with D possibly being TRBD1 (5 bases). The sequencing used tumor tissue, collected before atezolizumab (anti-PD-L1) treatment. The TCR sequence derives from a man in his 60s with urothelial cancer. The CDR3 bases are TGTGCCAGTAGTAAGAGGAGGGGCAACGAAAAACTGTTTTTT. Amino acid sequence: CASSKRRGNEKLFF.